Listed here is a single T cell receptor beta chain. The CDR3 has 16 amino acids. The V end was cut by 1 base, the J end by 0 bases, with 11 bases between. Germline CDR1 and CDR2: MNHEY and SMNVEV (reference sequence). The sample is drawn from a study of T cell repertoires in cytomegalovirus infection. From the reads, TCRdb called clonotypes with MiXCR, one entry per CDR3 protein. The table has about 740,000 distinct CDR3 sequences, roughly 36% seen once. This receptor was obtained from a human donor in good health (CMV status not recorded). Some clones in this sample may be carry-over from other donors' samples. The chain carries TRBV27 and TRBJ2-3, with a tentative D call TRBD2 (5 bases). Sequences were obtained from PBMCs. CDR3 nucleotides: TGTGCCAGCAGTTTATTGAGCGGCCTGAGCACAGATACGCAGTATTTT. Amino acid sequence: CASSLLSGLSTDTQYF.